This T cell receptor (beta chain) was captured in a study of memory CD4+ T cells and cytomegalovirus serostatus. Remarks on this clone: Its antigen is unknown.

Study observations and caveats: The CMV-associated TCR signature appears largely within the CD4+ memory repertoire.

Trimming pared 2 bases from V and 4 bases from J, leaving 14 bases between. Germline V gives CDR1 SGHAT, CDR2 FQNNGV. The CDR3 is 15 residues long. Single viable CD3+CD4+CD8-CD45RO+ cells were sorted as the memory CD4+ T cells. Serostatus was set by detecting CMV pp150, pp28, p38, p52 IgG. Clones were sequenced by immunoSEQ multiplex PCR, and TCRdb holds only the in-frame ones, with some missing. The sample holds under 80,000 clones, around 78% seen once. The chain joins TRBV11-2 to TRBJ1-2, with a weak D call TRBD1 (6 bases). This TCR was sampled from an adult in good health and CMV-seropositive. Input material: memory CD4+ T cells from blood. The CDR3: CASSLFSRGTYGYTF. The DNA for the CDR3 is TGTGCCAGCAGCTTATTTAGTAGGGGGACCTATGGCTACACCTTC.